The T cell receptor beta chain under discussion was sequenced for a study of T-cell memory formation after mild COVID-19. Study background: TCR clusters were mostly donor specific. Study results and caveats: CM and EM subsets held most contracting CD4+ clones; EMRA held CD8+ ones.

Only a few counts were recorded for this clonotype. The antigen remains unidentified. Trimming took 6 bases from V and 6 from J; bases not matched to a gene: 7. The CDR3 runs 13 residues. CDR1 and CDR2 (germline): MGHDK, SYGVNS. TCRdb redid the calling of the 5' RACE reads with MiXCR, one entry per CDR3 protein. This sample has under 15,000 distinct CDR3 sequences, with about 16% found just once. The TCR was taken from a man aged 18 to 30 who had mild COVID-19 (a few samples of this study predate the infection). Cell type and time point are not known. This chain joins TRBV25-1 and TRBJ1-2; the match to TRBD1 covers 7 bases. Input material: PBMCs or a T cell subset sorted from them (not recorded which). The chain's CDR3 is CASSLTGSDGYTF. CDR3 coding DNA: TGTGCCAGCAGCCTGACAGGGTCCGATGGCTACACCTTC.